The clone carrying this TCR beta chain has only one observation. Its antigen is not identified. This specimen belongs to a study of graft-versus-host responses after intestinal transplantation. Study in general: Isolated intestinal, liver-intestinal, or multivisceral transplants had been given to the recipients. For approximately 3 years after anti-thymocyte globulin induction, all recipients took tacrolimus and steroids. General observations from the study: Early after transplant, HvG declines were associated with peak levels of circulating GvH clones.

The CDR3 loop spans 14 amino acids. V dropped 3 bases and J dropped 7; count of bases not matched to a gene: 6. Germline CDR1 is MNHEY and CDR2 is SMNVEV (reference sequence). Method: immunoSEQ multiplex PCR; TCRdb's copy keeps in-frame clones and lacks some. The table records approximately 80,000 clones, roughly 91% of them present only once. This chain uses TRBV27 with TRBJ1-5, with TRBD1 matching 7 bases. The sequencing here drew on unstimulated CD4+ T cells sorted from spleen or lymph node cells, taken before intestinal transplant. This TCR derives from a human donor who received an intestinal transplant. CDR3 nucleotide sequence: TGTGCCAGCAGTTTGGGCAGGGGGGTCCAGCCCCAGCATTTT. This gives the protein CASSLGRGVQPQHF.